This T cell receptor (beta chain) derives from a study of T-cell memory formation after mild COVID-19. Overall study: Across donors, TCR clusters were largely donor specific.

Looked up from germline, CDR1 is SGHRS and CDR2 is YFSETQ. The CDR3 loop spans 15 amino acids. The V end lost 4 bases, the J end lost 3 bases, and 15 bases lay between the germline ends. Study-level points and caveats: CD4/CD8 balance held among clones contracting day 15 to 85, and later expanders leaned CD4+.

TCRdb reanalysed the 5' RACE reads using MiXCR and keeps one entry per CDR3 protein. This sample has 450,000 or so distinct CDR3 sequences, with approximately 23% found just once. Turning to this clonotype: Its target is unknown.

This TCR derives from an adult woman who had mild COVID-19 (a few samples of this study predate the infection). Cell type and time point are not known. Sequenced material: PBMCs or a T cell subset sorted from them (not recorded which). The chain combines TRBV5-1 with TRBJ2-3; D is perhaps TRBD2 (5 bases). In DNA form, the CDR3 reads TGCGCCAGCAGCCGAGCCTCCCCGGGGACAGATACGCAGTATTTT. It is translated as CASSRASPGTDTQYF.